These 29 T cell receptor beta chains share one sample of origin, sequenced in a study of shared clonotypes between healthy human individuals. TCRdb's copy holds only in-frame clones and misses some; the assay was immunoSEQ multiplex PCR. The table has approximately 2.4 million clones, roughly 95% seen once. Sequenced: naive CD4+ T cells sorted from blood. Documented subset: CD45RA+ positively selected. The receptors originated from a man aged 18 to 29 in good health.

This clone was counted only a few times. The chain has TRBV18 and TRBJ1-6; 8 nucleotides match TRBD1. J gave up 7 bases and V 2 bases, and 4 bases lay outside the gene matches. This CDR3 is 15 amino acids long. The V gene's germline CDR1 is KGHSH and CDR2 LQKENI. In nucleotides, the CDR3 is TGTGCCAGCTCACCAACGGACAGGGAAAATTCACCCCTCCACTTT. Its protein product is CASSPTDRENSPLHF.

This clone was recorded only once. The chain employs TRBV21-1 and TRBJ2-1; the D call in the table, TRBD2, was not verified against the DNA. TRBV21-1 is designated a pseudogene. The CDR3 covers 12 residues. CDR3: CASSRFRGNEFF. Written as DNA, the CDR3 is TGTGCCAGCAGCAGATTTCGGGGGAACGAGTTCTTC.

CDR3 loop: CASQAGLAGPYEQYF. For the CDR3, the DNA is TGTGCCAGCCAGGCCGGACTAGCGGGGCCCTACGAGCAGTACTTC. The genes are TRBV10-3 and TRBJ2-7; 12 bases align to TRBD2. In germline, CDR1 is ENHRY, CDR2 SYGVKD. V shed 10 bases, J shed 2 bases, and the junction held 9 bases outside the gene matches. The CDR3 has 15 amino acids.

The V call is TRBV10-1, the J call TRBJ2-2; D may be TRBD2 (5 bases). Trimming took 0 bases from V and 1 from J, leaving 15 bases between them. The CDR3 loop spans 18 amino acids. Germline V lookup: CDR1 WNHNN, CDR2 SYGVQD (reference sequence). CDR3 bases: TGCGCCAGCAGTGAGTCCCCGAAGGACTTCATGAACACCGGGGAGCTGTTTTTT. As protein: CASSESPKDFMNTGELFF.

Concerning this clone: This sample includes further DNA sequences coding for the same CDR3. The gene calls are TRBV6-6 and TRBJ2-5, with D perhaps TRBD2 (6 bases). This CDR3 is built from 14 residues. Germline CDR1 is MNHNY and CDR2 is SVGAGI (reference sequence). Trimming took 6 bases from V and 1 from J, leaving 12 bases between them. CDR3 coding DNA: TGTGCCAGCAGCCATGGGACTTCCCAAGAGACCCAGTACTTC. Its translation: CASSHGTSQETQYF.

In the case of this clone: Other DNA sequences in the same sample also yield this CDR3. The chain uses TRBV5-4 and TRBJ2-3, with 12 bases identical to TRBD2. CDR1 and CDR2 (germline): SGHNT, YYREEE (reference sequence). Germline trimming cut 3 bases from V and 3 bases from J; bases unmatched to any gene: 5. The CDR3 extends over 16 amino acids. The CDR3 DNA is TGTGCCAGCAGCTCACTAGCGGGAGGATTGACAGATACGCAGTATTTT. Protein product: CASSSLAGGLTDTQYF.

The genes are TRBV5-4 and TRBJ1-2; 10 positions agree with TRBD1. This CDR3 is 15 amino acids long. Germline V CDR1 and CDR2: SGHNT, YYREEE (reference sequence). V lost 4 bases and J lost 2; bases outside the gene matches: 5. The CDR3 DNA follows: TGTGCCAGCAGCCAACCGGGACAGGGGAACTATGGCTACACCTTC. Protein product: CASSQPGQGNYGYTF.

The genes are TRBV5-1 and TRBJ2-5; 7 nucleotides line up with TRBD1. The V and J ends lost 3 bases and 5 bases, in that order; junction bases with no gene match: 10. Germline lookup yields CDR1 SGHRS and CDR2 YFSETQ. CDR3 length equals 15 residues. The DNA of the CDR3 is TGCGCCAGCAGCTCCTTAACAGGGGCAAGGGAGACCCAGTACTTC. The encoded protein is CASSSLTGARETQYF.

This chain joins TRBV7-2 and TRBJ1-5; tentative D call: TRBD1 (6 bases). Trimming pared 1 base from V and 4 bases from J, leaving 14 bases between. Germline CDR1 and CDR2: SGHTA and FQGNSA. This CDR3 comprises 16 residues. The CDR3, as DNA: TGTGCCAGCAGCTTAGTTCCAGGGGCCGGGAATCAGCCCCAGCATTTT. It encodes CASSLVPGAGNQPQHF.

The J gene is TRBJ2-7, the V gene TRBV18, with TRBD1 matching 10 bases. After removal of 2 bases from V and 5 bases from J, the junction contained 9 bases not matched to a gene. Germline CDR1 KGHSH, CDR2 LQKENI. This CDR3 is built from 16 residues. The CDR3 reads CASSPGQGVREDEQYF. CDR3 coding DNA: TGTGCCAGCTCACCAGGACAGGGGGTTCGTGAAGACGAGCAGTACTTC. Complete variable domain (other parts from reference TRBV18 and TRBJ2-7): NAGVMQNPRHLVRRRGQEARLRCSPMKGHSHVYWYRQLPEEGLKFMVYLQKENIIDESGMPKERFSAEFPKEGPSILRIQQVVRGDSAAYFCASSPGQGVREDEQYFGPGTRLTVT.

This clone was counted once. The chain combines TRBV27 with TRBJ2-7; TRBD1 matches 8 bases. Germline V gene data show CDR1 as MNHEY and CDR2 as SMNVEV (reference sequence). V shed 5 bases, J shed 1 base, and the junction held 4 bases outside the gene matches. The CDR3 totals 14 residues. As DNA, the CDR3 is TGTGCCAGCAGTCCGACAGGGGTATCCTACGAGCAGTACTTC. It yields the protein CASSPTGVSYEQYF.

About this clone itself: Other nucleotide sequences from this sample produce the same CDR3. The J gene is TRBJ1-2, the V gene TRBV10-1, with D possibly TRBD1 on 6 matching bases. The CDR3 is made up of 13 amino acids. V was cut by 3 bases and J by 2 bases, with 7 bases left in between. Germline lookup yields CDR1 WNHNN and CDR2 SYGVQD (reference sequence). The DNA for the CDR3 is TGCGCCAGCAGTGAAGGGGGGAACTATGGCTACACCTTC. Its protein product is CASSEGGNYGYTF.

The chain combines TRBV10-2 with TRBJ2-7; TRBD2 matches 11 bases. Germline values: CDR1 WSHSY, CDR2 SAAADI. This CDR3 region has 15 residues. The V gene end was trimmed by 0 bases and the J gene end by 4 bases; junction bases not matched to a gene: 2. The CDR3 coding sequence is TGCGCCAGCAGTGAGTCCAGGACTAGCGGGTACGAGCAGTACTTC. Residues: CASSESRTSGYEQYF.

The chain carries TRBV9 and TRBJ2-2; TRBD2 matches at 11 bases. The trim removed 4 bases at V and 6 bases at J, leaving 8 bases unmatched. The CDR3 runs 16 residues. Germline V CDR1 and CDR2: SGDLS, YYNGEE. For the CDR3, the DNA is TGTGCCAGCAGCTCCCAAGGACTAGCGGGCGCCGGGGAGCTGTTTTTT. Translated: CASSSQGLAGAGELFF. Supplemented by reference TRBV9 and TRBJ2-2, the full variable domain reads DSGVTQTPKHLITATGQRVTLRCSPRSGDLSVYWYQQSLDQGLQFLIQYYNGEERAKGNILERFSAQQFPDLHSELNLSSLELGDSALYFCASSSQGLAGAGELFFGEGSRLTVL.

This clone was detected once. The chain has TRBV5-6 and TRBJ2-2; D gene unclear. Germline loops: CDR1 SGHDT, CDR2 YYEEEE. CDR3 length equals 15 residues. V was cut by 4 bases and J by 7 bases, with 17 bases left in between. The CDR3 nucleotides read TGTGCCAGCAGCCCGCCGGACCCTAAAGGCGGGGAGCTGTTTTTT. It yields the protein CASSPPDPKGGELFF.

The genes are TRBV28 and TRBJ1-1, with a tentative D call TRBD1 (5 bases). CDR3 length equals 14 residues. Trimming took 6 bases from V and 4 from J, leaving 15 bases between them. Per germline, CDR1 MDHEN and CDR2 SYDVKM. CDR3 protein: CASSRGVTVTEAFF. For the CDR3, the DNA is TGTGCCAGCAGCCGAGGGGTGACGGTCACTGAAGCTTTCTTT.

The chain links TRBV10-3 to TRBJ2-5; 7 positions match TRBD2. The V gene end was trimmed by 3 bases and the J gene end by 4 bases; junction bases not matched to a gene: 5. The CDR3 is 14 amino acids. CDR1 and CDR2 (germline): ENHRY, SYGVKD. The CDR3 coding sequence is TGTGCCATCAGTGACGGGGGGTCTGGAGAGACCCAGTACTTC. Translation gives CAISDGGSGETQYF.

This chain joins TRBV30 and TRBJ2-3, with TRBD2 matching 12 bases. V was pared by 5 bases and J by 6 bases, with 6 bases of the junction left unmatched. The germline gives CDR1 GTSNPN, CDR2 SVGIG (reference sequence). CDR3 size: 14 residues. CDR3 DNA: TGTGCCTGGGGAGGACTAGCGGGGTTGGATACGCAGTATTTT. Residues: CAWGGLAGLDTQYF. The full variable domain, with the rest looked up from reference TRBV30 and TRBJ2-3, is SQTIHQWPATLVQPVGSPLSLECTVEGTSNPNLYWYRQAAGRGLQLLFYSVGIGQISSEVPQNLSASRPQDRQFILSSKKLLLSDSGFYLCAWGGLAGLDTQYFGPGTRLTVL.

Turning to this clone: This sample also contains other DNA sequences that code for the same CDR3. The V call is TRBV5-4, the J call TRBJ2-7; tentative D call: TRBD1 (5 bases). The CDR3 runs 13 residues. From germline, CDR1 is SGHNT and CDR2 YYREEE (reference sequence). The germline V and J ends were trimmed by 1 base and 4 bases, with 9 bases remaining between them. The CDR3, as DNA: TGTGCCAGCAGCTTGCAGGGAAGGTACGAGCAGTACTTC. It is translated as CASSLQGRYEQYF.

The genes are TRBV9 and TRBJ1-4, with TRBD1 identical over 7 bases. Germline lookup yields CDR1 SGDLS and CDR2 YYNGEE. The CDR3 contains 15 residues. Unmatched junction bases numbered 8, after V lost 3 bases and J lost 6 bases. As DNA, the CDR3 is TGTGCCAGCAGCGCAGACACAGGGGAGGATGAAAAACTGTTTTTT. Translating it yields CASSADTGEDEKLFF.

As DNA, the CDR3 is TGCGCCAGCAGCAAGGCCGGGACTAGCGGGTACTCTAGCACAGATACGCAGTATTTT. Translating gives CASSKAGTSGYSSTDTQYF. The chain has TRBV5-1 and TRBJ2-3, with 12 bases identical to TRBD2. V gave up 4 bases and J gave up 0 bases; unmatched junction bases: 12. CDR1 and CDR2 from the germline V gene are SGHRS and YFSETQ. The CDR3 extends over 19 amino acids.

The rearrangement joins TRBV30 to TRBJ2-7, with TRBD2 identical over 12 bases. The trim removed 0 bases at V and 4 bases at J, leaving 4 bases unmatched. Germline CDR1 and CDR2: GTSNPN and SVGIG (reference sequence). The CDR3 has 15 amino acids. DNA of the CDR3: TGTGCCTGGAGTGTGAGGACTAGCGGGAATTACGAGCAGTACTTC. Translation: CAWSVRTSGNYEQYF.

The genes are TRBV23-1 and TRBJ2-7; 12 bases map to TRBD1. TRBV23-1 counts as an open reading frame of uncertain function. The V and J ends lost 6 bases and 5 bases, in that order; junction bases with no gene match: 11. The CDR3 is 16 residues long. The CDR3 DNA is TGCGCCAGCAGGATTTCTTCCGGGACAGGGGGCGACGAGCAGTACTTC. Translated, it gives CASRISSGTGGDEQYF.

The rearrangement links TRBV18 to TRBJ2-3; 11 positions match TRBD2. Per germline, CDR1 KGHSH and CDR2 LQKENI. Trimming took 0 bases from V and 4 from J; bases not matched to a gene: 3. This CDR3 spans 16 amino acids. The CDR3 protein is CASSPPGLAAPDTQYF. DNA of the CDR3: TGTGCCAGCTCACCACCGGGACTAGCGGCCCCAGATACGCAGTATTTT. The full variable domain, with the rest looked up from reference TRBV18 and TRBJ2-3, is NAGVMQNPRHLVRRRGQEARLRCSPMKGHSHVYWYRQLPEEGLKFMVYLQKENIIDESGMPKERFSAEFPKEGPSILRIQQVVRGDSAAYFCASSPPGLAAPDTQYFGPGTRLTVL.

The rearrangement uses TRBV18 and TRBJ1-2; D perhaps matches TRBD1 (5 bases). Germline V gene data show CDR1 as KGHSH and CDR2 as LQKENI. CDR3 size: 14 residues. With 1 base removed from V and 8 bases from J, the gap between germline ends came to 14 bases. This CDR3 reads CASSPRGGNKGYTF. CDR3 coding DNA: TGTGCCAGCTCACCACGGGGCGGGAACAAGGGCTACACCTTC.

CDR3 DNA: TGTGCCAGCAGCTCAAGAAATGGCTACACCTTC. It is translated as CASSSRNGYTF. The chain combines TRBV5-6 with TRBJ1-2; no clear D. The CDR3 runs to 11 residues. CDR1 and CDR2 from the germline V gene are SGHDT and YYEEEE. Trimming stripped 3 bases from V and 6 bases from J, with 6 bases between.

In DNA, the CDR3 is TGCGCCAGCAGCCAAGCAGGGGTGGACAAAAAACTGTTTTTT. As protein: CASSQAGVDKKLFF. The J gene is TRBJ1-4, the V gene TRBV4-3, with TRBD1 as a possible D gene (6 bases). The CDR3 runs to 14 residues. Trimming left V 1 base short and J 9 bases short, with 12 bases between. CDR1 and CDR2 from the germline V gene are LGHNA and YSLEER.

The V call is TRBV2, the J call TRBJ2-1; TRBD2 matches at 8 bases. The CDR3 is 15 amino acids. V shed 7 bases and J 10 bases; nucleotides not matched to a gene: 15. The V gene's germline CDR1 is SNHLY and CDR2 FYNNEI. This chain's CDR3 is CASTASGSFQREQFF. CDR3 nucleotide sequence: TGTGCCAGCACGGCCAGCGGGAGTTTCCAGAGAGAGCAGTTCTTC.

CDR3: CASAGDGYEQYF. The CDR3 bases are TGTGCCAGCGCCGGGGACGGCTACGAGCAGTACTTC. V usage is TRBV18 and J usage is TRBJ2-7; the D gene could be TRBD1 or TRBD2 (5 bases each). Trimming removed 8 bases from V and 3 bases from J, with 11 bases in between. The CDR3 has 12 amino acids. CDR1 is KGHSH, CDR2 LQKENI, per germline.